These 5 T cell receptor beta chains came from one sample sequenced in a study of OX40 agonist ivuxolimab in advanced cancers. Assay used: immunoSEQ multiplex PCR; TCRdb lists only in-frame clones, some missing. The sample lists 50,000 to 65,000 clones; approximately 86% were seen once. The source was CD4+ or CD8+ T cells sorted from blood, collected in a trial of the OX40 agonist ivuxolimab. These receptors came from an adult with an advanced solid tumor such as melanoma, head and neck, liver or kidney cancer.

The chain uses TRBV4-1 and TRBJ1-1, with 9 bases fitting TRBD1. After removal of 6 bases from V and 8 bases from J, the junction contained 13 bases not matched to a gene. The CDR3 length is 15 residues. Germline assignment: CDR1 MGHRA and CDR2 YSYEKL. The CDR3 DNA is TGCGCCAGCAGTACCGTCACAGGGACAGGGAGGGAAGCTTTCTTT. This encodes CASSTVTGTGREAFF.

This clone was counted a few times. Other DNA variants within this sample encode the same CDR3. The V and J genes are TRBV7-9 and TRBJ2-5; D uncertain. Trimming left V 1 base short and J 1 base short, with 7 bases between. The germline gives CDR1 SEHNR, CDR2 FQNEAQ (reference sequence). The CDR3 spans 14 residues. In nucleotides, the CDR3 is TGTGCCAGCAGCTTAGGGGGTGGCCAAGAGACCCAGTACTTC. Translated: CASSLGGGQETQYF.

This clone was seen just once. The V gene is TRBV10-2, the J gene TRBJ1-2, with D perhaps matching TRBD1 (5 bases). The germline V gene has CDR1 WSHSY and CDR2 SAAADI. CDR3 length: 14 amino acids. V lost 8 bases and J 8 bases, leaving 21 bases between the germline ends. This CDR3 reads CASSGGVLSRGYTF. CDR3 DNA: TGCGCCAGCTCGGGGGGAGTCCTCTCGAGGGGCTACACCTTC.

The chain uses TRBV19 and TRBJ1-5; no clear D. Per the germline V gene, CDR1 is LNHDA and CDR2 is SQIVND (reference sequence). The V end lost 3 bases, the J end lost 0 bases, and 12 bases lay between the germline ends. This CDR3 region has 16 residues. CDR3 loop: CASSISAGYSNQPQHF. In DNA, the CDR3 is TGTGCCAGTAGTATTAGCGCGGGGTATAGCAATCAGCCCCAGCATTTT.

V is TRBV5-4 and J is TRBJ1-1, with 7 bases identical to TRBD1. V lost 1 base to trimming and J lost 4 bases; unmatched junction nucleotides: 1. In germline, CDR1 is SGHNT, CDR2 YYREEE (reference sequence). The CDR3 is made up of 13 amino acids. CDR3 bases: TGTGCCAGCAGCTTGAACAGGGGCACTGAAGCTTTCTTT. This encodes CASSLNRGTEAFF.